This T cell receptor (beta chain) was sequenced in a study of metastatic and nonmetastatic thyroid tumors. Study at large: Peripheral blood and tumor or nodule samples from malignant and benign thyroid patients were compared.

Whole-study findings and limits: Significantly higher TCR beta diversity was reportedly seen in malignant thyroid tumors than benign nodules, in blood and tumor.

In the source study's methods: Clinicopathological groups of papillary thyroid cancer showed CDR3 differences that were used to build a distant-metastasis classifier. MiXCR re-clonotyped the PCR reads for TCRdb. Clone size and V and J calls follow TCRdb, not the original study. Of 20,000 to 25,000 clones listed, about a fifth are singletons. The CDR3 has 14 residues. With 10 bases removed from V and 2 bases from J, the gap between germline ends came to 19 bases. Per the germline V gene, CDR1 is SGHTS and CDR2 is YDEGEE. As regards this clone: Its antigen is still unknown.

Every patient underwent thyroid surgery untreated. This sequence joins TRBV5-8 and TRBJ2-7; possible D gene TRBD2, 5 bases. The sequence derives from a female donor with papillary thyroid cancer or a benign thyroid nodule (not recorded which). Some clones in this sample may be carry-over from other donors' samples. What was sequenced was blood. For the CDR3, the DNA is TGTGCCTCCAAGGAGGCAGGTTTTGCCTACGAGCAGTACTTC. Its protein is CASKEAGFAYEQYF.